This T cell receptor (beta chain) was sequenced during a study of T cell repertoires in cytomegalovirus infection. Germline V gene data show CDR1 as SQVTM and CDR2 as ANQGSEA. The CDR3 sequence is 12 residues long. The V end lost 4 bases, the J end lost 0 bases, and 7 bases lay between the germline ends. TCRdb called the reads again in MiXCR, with one record for every CDR3 protein. The sample carries about 310,000 distinct CDR3 sequences, about 17% recorded once. The sequence was collected from a human donor in good health (CMV status not recorded). Some clones in this sample may be carry-over from other donors' samples. The material sequenced was PBMCs. The chain is built from TRBV29-1 and TRBJ2-7; D call uncertain. CDR3 in amino acids: CSVVTTSYEQYF. As DNA, the CDR3 is TGCAGCGTTGTGACAACCTCCTACGAGCAGTACTTC.